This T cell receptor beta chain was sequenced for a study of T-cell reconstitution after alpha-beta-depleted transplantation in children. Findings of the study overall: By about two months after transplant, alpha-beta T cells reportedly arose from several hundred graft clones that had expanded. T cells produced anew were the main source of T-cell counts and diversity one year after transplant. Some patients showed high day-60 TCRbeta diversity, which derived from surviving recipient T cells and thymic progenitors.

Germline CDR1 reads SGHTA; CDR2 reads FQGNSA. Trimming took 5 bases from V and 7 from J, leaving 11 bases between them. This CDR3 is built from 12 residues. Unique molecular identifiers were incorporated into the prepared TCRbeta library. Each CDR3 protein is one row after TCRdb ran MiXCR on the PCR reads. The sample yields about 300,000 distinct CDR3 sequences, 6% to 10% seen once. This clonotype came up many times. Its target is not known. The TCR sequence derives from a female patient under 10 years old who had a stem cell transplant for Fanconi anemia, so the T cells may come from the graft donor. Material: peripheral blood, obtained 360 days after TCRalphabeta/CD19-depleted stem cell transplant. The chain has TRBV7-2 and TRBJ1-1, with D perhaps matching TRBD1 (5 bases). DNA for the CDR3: TGTGCCAGCAGCCGGGGGGATTATGAAGCTTTCTTT. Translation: CASSRGDYEAFF.